This T cell receptor (beta chain) was profiled in a study of response to subunit inactivated influenza vaccine. Overall study findings and caveats: Few new T cells, the authors suggested, are recruited by each seasonal influenza vaccination.

Concerning this clonotype: Antigen unknown.

TCRdb reanalysed the RT-PCR reads using MiXCR and keeps one entry per CDR3 protein. Counted here are 500,000 to 650,000 distinct CDR3 sequences, about 7.6% occurring once; the ten biggest clones make up under 15%. V was clipped by 0 bases and J by 3 bases, with 9 bases between them. The CDR3 length is 15 residues. From germline, CDR1 is MNHEY and CDR2 SVGAGI. This receptor was obtained from a man aged 50 to 75 who received an inactivated influenza vaccine. The specimen was PBMCs from blood, collected around 25 months after vaccination. The gene calls are TRBV6-5 and TRBJ1-5, with D perhaps matching TRBD1 (6 bases). Here the CDR3 DNA reads TGTGCCAGCAGTTACTCCTGGGACACCAATCAGCCCCAGCATTTT. Translated: CASSYSWDTNQPQHF.